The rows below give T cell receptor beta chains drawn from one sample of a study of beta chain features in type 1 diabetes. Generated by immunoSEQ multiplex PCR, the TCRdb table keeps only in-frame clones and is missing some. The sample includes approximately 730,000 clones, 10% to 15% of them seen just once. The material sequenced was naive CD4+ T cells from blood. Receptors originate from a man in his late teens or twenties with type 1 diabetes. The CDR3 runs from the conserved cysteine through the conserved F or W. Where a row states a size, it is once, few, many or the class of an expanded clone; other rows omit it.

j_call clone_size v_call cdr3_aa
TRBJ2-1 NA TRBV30 CAWRALAGGYNEQFF
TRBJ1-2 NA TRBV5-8 CASSQENYGYTF
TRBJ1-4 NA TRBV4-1 CASSQESGGREKLFF
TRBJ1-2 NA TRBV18 CASSPLPGQWNYGYTF
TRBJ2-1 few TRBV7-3 CASSPKTGVYEQFF
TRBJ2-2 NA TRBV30 CAWSVHGNTGELFF
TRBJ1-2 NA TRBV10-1 CASSDPRLGGYTF
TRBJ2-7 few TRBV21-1 CASLPAGGTSYEQYF
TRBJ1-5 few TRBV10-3 CAIRADNQPQHF
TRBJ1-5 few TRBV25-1 CASSESRGSNQPQHF
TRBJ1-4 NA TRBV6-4 CASSPRPGGGEKLFF
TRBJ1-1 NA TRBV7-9 CASSLVFDGTEAFF
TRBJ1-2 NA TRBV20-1 CSAPRGAGYTF
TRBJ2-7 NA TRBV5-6 CASSLLQGWYEQYF
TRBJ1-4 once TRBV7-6 CASSLVSAGSNEKLFF